This record concerns one T cell receptor (beta chain) sequence. What it binds is unknown. The data belong to a study of blood T cells in healthy people across ages. The second PCR ran roughly 7 to 12 cycles with a sample-barcoded 5' primer and J-beta primers. TCRdb redid the calling of the 5' RACE reads with MiXCR, one entry per CDR3 protein. The sample contains 710,000 or so distinct CDR3 sequences, 22% of which appear only once. The CDR3 is 16 amino acids. Germline CDR1 is LNHDA and CDR2 is SQIVND (reference sequence). V was trimmed by 3 bases and J by 2 bases, leaving 14 bases between them. Regarding the study as a whole: There were more naive CD4+ cells and higher diversity in long-lived donors than in aged donors.

The chain is built from TRBV19 and TRBJ2-1; perhaps TRBD1 as D (7 bases). The clonotype was recovered from a man in his sixties or seventies in good health. Sequenced input: blood. The chain's CDR3 is CASSIGGQFPYNEQFF. The DNA of the CDR3 is TGTGCCAGTAGTATCGGGGGACAGTTCCCCTACAATGAGCAGTTCTTC.